A selection of T cell receptor beta chains follows, all from one sample in a study of blood T cells in healthy people across ages. TCRdb redid the calling of the 5' RACE reads with MiXCR, one entry per CDR3 protein. The sample has 1.8 million or so distinct CDR3 sequences; roughly two fifths are singletons. The sequenced material came from blood. The receptors originated from a human donor in good health. Each CDR3 is given with its conserved first and last residue. A D gene is named only where the DNA matches it firmly. Clone sizes are given selectively: once, few, many, or a class where the clone is expanded.

>once|16|TRBD2|TRBV12-3/TRBV12-4|TRBJ2-1
TGTGCCAGCAGAGAGTTAGCGGGCCCTACCTACAATGAGCAGTTCTTC
CASRELAGPTYNEQFF
>-|18|-|TRBV4-2|TRBJ1-6
TGTGCCAGCAGCCATGTAGTCGGGCAGCCCCTGATGGGTGCACCCCTCCACTTT
CASSHVVGQPLMGAPLHF
>-|16|-|TRBV3-1|TRBJ2-7
TGTGCCAGCAGCCCACTCGGCCCTGGCGCAACCTACGAGCAGTACTTC
CASSPLGPGATYEQYF
>-|13|TRBD1|TRBV29-1|TRBJ1-1
TGCAGCGTTGACCTACAGGGGGGGCGTGAAGCTTTCTTT
CSVDLQGGREAFF
>-|14|-|TRBV7-9|TRBJ1-2
TGTGCCAGCAGTTCCCCCGAGGGCTACTATGGCTACACCTTC
CASSSPEGYYGYTF
>-|15|-|TRBV10-3|TRBJ2-1
TGTGCCATCAGTGAAACCCGGGGGGCCCGGGAGGAGCAGTTCTTC
CAISETRGAREEQFF
>-|17|-|TRBV7-2|TRBJ1-5
TGTGCCAGCAGCTTTCGATTAGGGGGTCAGGGCAATCAGCCCCAGCATTTT
CASSFRLGGQGNQPQHF
>-|13|-|TRBV29-1|TRBJ2-3
TGCAGCGGAGTGCCGACAGTCACAGATACGCAGTATTTT
CSGVPTVTDTQYF
>few|16|TRBD2|TRBV7-9|TRBJ2-7
TGTGCCAGCAGCTTAGAATCGGCTAGCGGAACCTACGAGCAGTACTTC
CASSLESASGTYEQYF
>-|15|-|TRBV9|TRBJ2-2
TGTGCCAGCAGCGTAGGAGGGAGGAACACCGGGGAGCTGTTTTTT
CASSVGGRNTGELFF
>few|14|TRBD1|TRBV6-5|TRBJ1-1
TGTGCCAGCAGACGGGACAGGGACGTCTCTGAAGCTTTCTTT
CASRRDRDVSEAFF
>many|15|TRBD1|TRBV7-9|TRBJ1-2
TGTGCCAGCAGCCCGACCTTATGGACAGGGAACGGCTACACCTTC
CASSPTLWTGNGYTF
>-|14|-|TRBV20-1|TRBJ1-5
TGCAGTGCTAGAGGCCTCCAGGTATTACAGCCCCAGCATTTT
CSARGLQVLQPQHF
>-|14|-|TRBV20-1|TRBJ1-1
TGCAGTGCAAGAACGACAGTCAAGAACACTGAAGCTTTCTTT
CSARTTVKNTEAFF
>once|12|-|TRBV28|TRBJ1-2
TGTGCCAGCAGCTACCCTGCGAATGGCTACACCTTC
CASSYPANGYTF
>-|12|-|TRBV6-5|TRBJ2-1
TGTGCCGGCAGTACAGGCTACAATGAGCAGTTCTTC
CAGSTGYNEQFF
>-|12|-|TRBV28|TRBJ2-3
TGTGCCAGCAGTTTATTTTATGATACGCAGTATTTT
CASSLFYDTQYF
>-|12|-|TRBV6-5|TRBJ2-5
TGTGCCAGCAGGACCCCCCAAGAGACCCAGTACTTC
CASRTPQETQYF
>-|12|-|TRBV6-2/TRBV6-3|TRBJ2-1
TGTGCCAGCAGCCGAATAGATTACGAGCAGTTCTTC
CASSRIDYEQFF
>many|15|-|TRBV20-1|TRBJ2-1
TGCAGTGCTAGAGTGTGGGGCAACTTTTACAATGAGCAGTTCTTC
CSARVWGNFYNEQFF
>-|18|-|TRBV7-8|TRBJ2-6
TGTGCCAGCAGCTTATATGCAGGGCGACGCTCTGGGGCCAACGTCCTGACTTTC
CASSLYAGRRSGANVLTF